This T cell receptor beta chain originates from a study of control samples from healthy donors and cancer patients. Clones were sequenced by immunoSEQ multiplex PCR, and TCRdb holds only the in-frame ones, with some missing. The sample lists about 79,000 clones; 93% were seen once. The germline CDR1 and CDR2 sequences are SGDLS and YYNGEE. V shed 3 bases and J shed 6 bases, with 13 bases lying between them. The CDR3 is 13 amino acids. The sequenced material came from PBMCs. The receptor's source is a woman in her 40s with lung cancer. This chain connects TRBV9 to TRBJ2-7; D gene uncertain. The chain's CDR3 is CASSGSYGGEQYF. In DNA, the CDR3 is TGTGCCAGCAGCGGCAGCTATGGTGGCGAGCAGTACTTC.